These 16 T cell receptor beta chains were all obtained from the same sample, sequenced in a study of follicular helper T cells after annual influenza vaccination. Time point: 2013-2014 season, 7 days after vaccination. TCRdb's copy holds only in-frame clones and misses some; the assay was immunoSEQ multiplex PCR. The sample carries under 9,500 clones, 83% recorded once. Source: CXCR5+ CD38- circulating T follicular helper cells from blood, taken 7 days after influenza vaccination. Specified subset: circulating Tfh, non-naive CD4+CXCR5+PD-1+ (ICOS+CD38+ or ICOS-CD38-). These receptors were collected from an adult who received the influenza vaccine.

The chain has TRBV7-2 and TRBJ2-2; tentative D call: TRBD1 (6 bases). Germline CDR1 and CDR2: SGHTA and FQGNSA. V lost 2 bases to trimming and J lost 1 base, with 11 bases between them. This CDR3 is built from 16 residues. CDR3 loop: CASSLLRDMNTGELFF. CDR3 DNA: TGTGCCAGCAGCTTACTTCGGGACATGAACACCGGGGAGCTGTTTTTT.

DNA for the CDR3: TGTGCCAGCAGCTTCGGGGTACAGGGGGTCTATGGCTACACCTTC. Its protein product is CASSFGVQGVYGYTF. The rearrangement joins TRBV7-2 to TRBJ1-2, with TRBD1 matching over 8 bases. Germline V gene data show CDR1 as SGHTA and CDR2 as FQGNSA. J gave up 4 bases and V 3 bases, and 7 bases lay outside the gene matches. This CDR3 region has 15 residues.

This chain connects TRBV6-5 to TRBJ2-1; 7 bases fit TRBD2. The length of the CDR3 is 13 residues. V trimming: 6 bases; J trimming: 4 bases; junction bases outside the gene matches: 3. The germline V gene has CDR1 MNHEY and CDR2 SVGAGI. DNA of the CDR3: TGTGCCAGCAGACCTAGCGGTTACAATGAGCAGTTCTTC. It yields the protein CASRPSGYNEQFF.

The chain carries TRBV27 and TRBJ1-1, with D possibly TRBD1 on 6 matching bases. Trimming shortened V by 7 bases and J by 3 bases, and 18 bases separated the two germline ends. Germline CDR1 is MNHEY and CDR2 is SMNVEV (reference sequence). The CDR3 consists of 15 residues. As DNA, the CDR3 is TGTGCCAGCAAGAGGGGCAGGGGTGAGGACACTGAAGCTTTCTTT. It encodes CASKRGRGEDTEAFF.

V usage is TRBV7-2 and J usage is TRBJ2-1, with 10 bases lining up with TRBD2. CDR1 is SGHTA, CDR2 FQGNSA, per germline. CDR3 length: 17 residues. The V and J ends lost 5 bases and 10 bases, in that order; junction bases with no gene match: 17. CDR3 sequence: CASSRPPSSGRGREQFF. In nucleotides, the CDR3 is TGTGCCAGCAGCCGGCCCCCTTCTAGCGGGAGAGGCCGAGAGCAGTTCTTC.

The gene calls are TRBV28 and TRBJ1-3; 7 nucleotides agree with TRBD1. J was trimmed by 0 bases and V by 3 bases; bases with no gene match: 5. CDR3 size: 16 residues. In germline, CDR1 is MDHEN, CDR2 SYDVKM. For the CDR3, the DNA is TGTGCCAGCAGTTTGGCCGGGACAGCCTCTGGAAACACCATATATTTT. Amino acids: CASSLAGTASGNTIYF.

The chain carries TRBV11-2 and TRBJ2-2; TRBD1 aligns across 9 bases. The CDR3 sequence is 13 residues long. Trimming took 11 bases from V and 4 from J; bases not matched to a gene: 5. CDR1 is SGHAT, CDR2 FQNNGV, per germline. The CDR3 nucleotides read TGTGCCGGCCGGGACAGGGTCACCGGGGAGCTGTTTTTT. This codes for CAGRDRVTGELFF.

The chain links TRBV6-1 to TRBJ1-1, with TRBD1 matching over 7 bases. The V gene's germline CDR1 is MNHNS and CDR2 SASEGT. The CDR3 covers 13 residues. The trim removed 5 bases at V and 8 bases at J, leaving 8 bases unmatched. In DNA form, the CDR3 reads TGTGCCAGCAGTACCCGACAGGGTGGGGAAGCTTTCTTT. It specifies CASSTRQGGEAFF.

The genes are TRBV5-1 and TRBJ2-7; possibly TRBD2 for D (5 bases). There are 13 residues in the CDR3. Germline V gives CDR1 SGHRS, CDR2 YFSETQ. Trimming shortened V by 5 bases and J by 1 base, and 10 bases separated the two germline ends. The CDR3 here is CASRLGLSYEQYF. The CDR3 nucleotides read TGCGCCAGCAGACTAGGACTGTCCTACGAGCAGTACTTC.

The chain carries TRBV19 and TRBJ2-5; the D gene is possibly TRBD2 (6 bases). Germline V CDR1 and CDR2: LNHDA, SQIVND (reference sequence). The CDR3 is 17 amino acids. The V end lost 5 bases, the J end lost 4 bases, and 23 bases lay between the germline ends. CDR3 coding DNA: TGTGCCAGTAGTGGTCCTGGGCGGGGAGACCCTTCAGAGACCCAGTACTTC. It specifies CASSGPGRGDPSETQYF.

The chain carries TRBV11-3 and TRBJ1-1; TRBD1 might be the D (6 bases). Germline CDR1 SGHNT, CDR2 YENEEA. This CDR3 contains 12 residues. V dropped 1 base and J dropped 8 bases, with 8 bases sitting between them. The CDR3 is CASSLVGGEAFF. Here the CDR3 DNA reads TGTGCCAGCAGCTTAGTCGGGGGCGAAGCTTTCTTT.

The chain carries TRBV27 and TRBJ2-3; the D gene is possibly TRBD2 (7 bases). This CDR3 region has 14 residues. Trimming stripped 7 bases from V and 5 bases from J, with 16 bases between. Germline V lookup: CDR1 MNHEY, CDR2 SMNVEV (reference sequence). This CDR3 is CASTSGGRGDTQYF. For the CDR3, the DNA is TGTGCCAGCACCTCGGGGGGCAGGGGAGATACGCAGTATTTT.

The chain employs TRBV28 and TRBJ2-3; TRBD2 matches at 9 bases. The V segment lost 8 bases and the J segment 4 bases; nucleotides outside the gene matches: 10. CDR3 length: 15 residues. Per the germline V gene, CDR1 is MDHEN and CDR2 is SYDVKM. CDR3 residues: CASVIAGAGSDTQYF. The CDR3 DNA reads as TGTGCCAGCGTAATAGCGGGGGCTGGCTCAGATACGCAGTATTTT.

This chain connects TRBV4-3 to TRBJ2-7, with 8 bases identical to TRBD2. CDR1 is LGHNA, CDR2 YSLEER, per germline. CDR3 length: 14 residues. The V segment lost 2 bases and the J segment 2 bases; nucleotides outside the gene matches: 2. In nucleotides, the CDR3 is TGCGCCAGCAGCCAACGGGGGGGCACCTACGAGCAGTACTTC. This translates into CASSQRGGTYEQYF.

The rearrangement uses TRBV5-1 and TRBJ2-6; D might be TRBD1 or TRBD2, each matching 6 bases. The V end lost 7 bases, the J end lost 1 base, and 15 bases lay between the germline ends. In germline, CDR1 is SGHRS, CDR2 YFSETQ. This CDR3 spans 16 amino acids. CDR3 nucleotides: TGCGCCAGCGGAGGGGGGCGACGGTCTGGGGCCAACGTCCTGACTTTC. Translated, it gives CASGGGRRSGANVLTF.

The V call is TRBV19, the J call TRBJ1-1; D may be TRBD1 (5 bases). V was cut by 3 bases and J by 0 bases, with 11 bases left in between. The CDR3 length is 15 residues. Germline assignment: CDR1 LNHDA and CDR2 SQIVND (reference sequence). CDR3 protein: CASSIQGGLNTEAFF. The CDR3 DNA sequence: TGTGCCAGTAGTATCCAGGGAGGTTTGAACACTGAAGCTTTCTTT. Together with reference TRBV19 and TRBJ1-1, the CDR3 gives the full variable domain: DGGITQSPKYLFRKEGQNVTLSCEQNLNHDAMYWYRQDPGQGLRLIYYSQIVNDFQKGDIAEGYSVSREKKESFPLTVTSAQKNPTAFYLCASSIQGGLNTEAFFGQGTRLTVV.